Listed below are T cell receptor beta chains from one sample, sequenced in a study of long-term antiretroviral therapy in people with HIV. Clones were read by immunoSEQ multiplex PCR, and TCRdb kept only the in-frame ones, dropping some. The sample holds about 24,000 clones; 65% to 90% are singletons and the top ten take more than 15%. The specimen was unsorted PBMCs, collected 1.2 years after starting antiretroviral therapy. These receptors all come from a man aged 45-65 years with HIV. CDR3s include the opening cysteine and the closing phenylalanine or tryptophan. The D gene is left open where the match is weak. Where a row states a size, it is once, few, many or the class of an expanded clone; other rows omit it.

d_call | clone_size | j_call | v_call | cdr3_aa | cdr3_nt
. | . | TRBJ1-1 | TRBV30 | CASSLFMNTEAFF | TGTGCCTCCTCTTTATTCATGAACACTGAAGCTTTCTTT
. | . | TRBJ2-7 | TRBV11-2 | CASSLRTGLSYEQYF | TGTGCCAGCAGCTTACGAACAGGGTTGTCCTACGAGCAGTACTTC
. | . | TRBJ1-1 | TRBV2 | CASNQGRNTEAFF | TGTGCCAGCAATCAGGGGAGGAACACTGAAGCTTTCTTT
. | . | TRBJ2-1 | TRBV18 | CASSPPMYNEQFF | TGTGCCAGCTCACCTCCGATGTACAATGAGCAGTTCTTC
. | . | TRBJ2-1 | TRBV19 | CASSIGLFYNEQFF | TGTGCCAGTAGTATAGGACTTTTCTACAATGAGCAGTTCTTC
. | . | TRBJ1-5 | TRBV11-2 | CASSLARGGQPQHF | TGTGCCAGCAGCTTAGCTCGGGGCGGCCAGCCCCAGCATTTT
TRBD1 | . | TRBJ1-2 | TRBV5-1 | CASSSGQVDGYTF | TGCGCCAGCAGCTCCGGACAGGTGGATGGCTACACCTTC
. | . | TRBJ2-5 | TRBV9 | CASSPSGREETQYF | TGTGCCAGCAGCCCTTCGGGCAGGGAAGAGACCCAGTACTTC
TRBD1 | . | TRBJ2-7 | TRBV5-6 | CASSFSRTGWDSYEQYF | TGTGCCAGCAGCTTCTCCCGGACAGGTTGGGACTCCTACGAGCAGTACTTC
. | . | TRBJ1-1 | TRBV6-5 | CASSYSGGREAFF | TGTGCCAGCAGTTACTCTGGGGGCCGTGAAGCTTTCTTT
. | . | TRBJ1-1 | TRBV5-6 | CASSLGSAGEAFF | TGTGCCAGCAGCTTGGGGTCTGCGGGTGAAGCTTTCTTT
. | . | TRBJ1-2 | TRBV7-2 | CASSLDSAGKYGYTF | TGTGCCAGCAGCTTAGATAGCGCAGGCAAATATGGCTACACCTTC
TRBD2 | . | TRBJ2-7 | TRBV5-1 | CASSWGGVYEQYF | TGCGCCAGCAGCTGGGGGGGAGTCTACGAGCAGTACTTC
TRBD1 | few | TRBJ1-6 | TRBV9 | CASSVAKGGQASSSPLHF | TGTGCCAGCAGCGTAGCCAAGGGGGGACAGGCCTCTAGTTCACCCCTCCACTTT
. | . | TRBJ2-3 | TRBV7-2 | CASSLAWVGQGDTQYF | TGTGCCAGCAGCTTAGCCTGGGTGGGGCAGGGAGATACGCAGTATTTT